The 29 T cell receptor beta chains in this list originate from one sample, sequenced in a study of blood T cells in healthy people across ages. Through a sample-barcoded 5' primer and a J-beta primer mix, a second PCR was run for roughly 6 to 11 cycles. MiXCR, run by TCRdb on the 5' RACE reads, gives a single entry per CDR3 protein. The table has more than 650,000 distinct CDR3 sequences, 40% to 65% seen once. Sample: blood. The receptors originated from an elderly man in good health.

V usage is TRBV28 and J usage is TRBJ2-3; TRBD2 matches 8 bases. V lost 3 bases, J lost 5 bases, and 13 bases stayed unmatched. This CDR3 has 17 residues. Germline CDR1 reads MDHEN; CDR2 reads SYDVKM. The DNA of the CDR3 is TGTGCCAGCAGTTTCCTCGGTTTAGCGGGACTGGTAGATACGCAGTATTTT. Residues: CASSFLGLAGLVDTQYF.

This clonotype was detected a few times. This rearrangement joins TRBV20-1 to TRBJ2-7; 7 nucleotides align to TRBD2. The germline V gene encodes CDR1 DFQATT and CDR2 SNEGSKA (reference sequence). The junction had 8 bases not matched to a gene; V was cut back by 0 bases and J by 3 bases. The CDR3 covers 15 residues. The CDR3 DNA reads TGCAGTGCTAGAGAATTCGGGACTAACCACTACGAGCAGTACTTC. It yields the protein CSAREFGTNHYEQYF.

The chain uses TRBV7-6 and TRBJ1-2; maybe TRBD1 (6 bases). Trimming stripped 6 bases from V and 4 bases from J, with 27 bases between. Germline lookup yields CDR1 SGHVS and CDR2 FNYEAQ. CDR3 size: 18 residues. In DNA form, the CDR3 reads TGTGCCAGCAGTCAGATATCGGTTACGGGGGGCCGCATCTATGGCTACACCTTC. This encodes CASSQISVTGGRIYGYTF.

The chain carries TRBV24-1 and TRBJ2-3; TRBD2 agrees at 7 bases. In germline, CDR1 is KGHDR, CDR2 SFDVKD. V lost 0 bases, J lost 5 bases, and 4 bases stayed unmatched. CDR3 length equals 15 residues. This CDR3 reads CATSDLGIAGDTQYF. Here the CDR3 DNA reads TGTGCCACCAGTGATTTGGGAATAGCGGGAGATACGCAGTATTTT.

J is TRBJ2-5 and V is TRBV6-1, with TRBD2 matching over 10 bases. V was pared by 6 bases and J by 5 bases, with 18 bases of the junction left unmatched. The CDR3 covers 18 residues. The V gene's germline CDR1 is MNHNS and CDR2 SASEGT. CDR3 sequence reads: CASRPEGSGRKARETQYF. DNA of the CDR3: TGTGCCAGCAGACCAGAGGGTAGCGGGAGGAAGGCAAGGGAGACCCAGTACTTC.

This clonotype was detected only a few times. The chain is built from TRBV5-1 and TRBJ2-1; 9 positions match TRBD2. The CDR3 spans 17 residues. Trimming at V came to 4 bases and at J to 4 bases, leaving 12 bases not matched to a gene. Germline assignment: CDR1 SGHRS and CDR2 YFSETQ. CDR3: CASSRGLGLAGYNEQFF. DNA for the CDR3: TGCGCCAGCAGCCGAGGGCTGGGCCTAGCGGGGTACAATGAGCAGTTCTTC. Drawing the rest from reference TRBV5-1 and TRBJ2-1, the complete variable domain is KAGVTQTPRYLIKTRGQQVTLSCSPISGHRSVSWYQQTPGQGLQFLFEYFSETQRNKGNFPGRFSGRQFSNSRSEMNVSTLELGDSALYLCASSRGLGLAGYNEQFFGPGTRLTVL.

The chain uses TRBV27 and TRBJ2-4; possibly TRBD1 for D (5 bases). The J call is uncertain, as TRBJ2-5 better fits the DNA end. This CDR3 is built from 14 residues. CDR1 is MNHEY, CDR2 SMNVEV, per germline (reference sequence). The CDR3 is CASSSLGREETQYF. In DNA form, the CDR3 reads TGTGCCAGCAGTTCCCTGGGCAGGGAAGAGACCCAGTACTTC.

The V call is TRBV6-4, the J call TRBJ2-1, with 9 bases fitting TRBD2. Unmatched junction bases numbered 5, after V lost 5 bases and J lost 0 bases. Germline V gives CDR1 MRHNA, CDR2 SNTAGT. This CDR3 spans 16 amino acids. The CDR3 sequence is CASSTGSGSSYNEQFF. DNA of the CDR3: TGTGCCAGCAGTACCGGTAGCGGGAGCTCCTACAATGAGCAGTTCTTC.

The J gene is TRBJ2-5, the V gene TRBV21-1. TRBV21-1 represents a pseudogene. The CDR3 spans 17 residues. CDR3 coding DNA: TGTGCCAGCAGCAAAGCTTCTGGAAATGCCGCCCAAGAGACCCAGTACTTC. Amino acids: CASSKASGNAAQETQYF.

The CDR3 nucleotides read TGTGCCACCAGCAGGGGTAGGGACCCCCTAGACGCGTATTTT. This gives the protein CATSRGRDPLDAYF. This chain uses TRBV15 with TRBJ2-3; D is tentatively TRBD1 or TRBD2 (5 bases each). From germline, CDR1 is LNHNV and CDR2 YYDKDF (reference sequence). The CDR3 consists of 14 residues. V gave up 3 bases and J gave up 14 bases, with 21 bases separating them.

The rearrangement joins TRBV27 to TRBJ2-4, with D possibly matching TRBD2 (5 bases). The V end lost 5 bases, the J end lost 0 bases, and 14 bases lay between the germline ends. CDR1 and CDR2 (germline): MNHEY, SMNVEV (reference sequence). CDR3 length: 16 amino acids. CDR3 DNA: TGTGCCAGCAGTCCCGCAAGGAGGCTAGCCAAAAACATTCAGTACTTC. Residues: CASSPARRLAKNIQYF.

The CDR3 coding sequence is TGTGCCAGCAGCGGGGACTTCACTAGTGAGCAGTACTTC. Encoded protein: CASSGDFTSEQYF. The J gene is TRBJ2-7, the V gene TRBV7-9, with a weak D call TRBD2 (6 bases). Germline lookup yields CDR1 SEHNR and CDR2 FQNEAQ (reference sequence). V was clipped by 5 bases and J by 7 bases, with 15 bases between them. This CDR3 is 13 amino acids long.

The V gene is TRBV29-1, the J gene TRBJ2-7; the D is unclear. This CDR3 spans 13 amino acids. V was pared by 7 bases and J by 3 bases, with 16 bases between. CDR1 is SQVTM and CDR2 is ANQGSEA in the germline V gene. The CDR3 region is CSALPAKSYEQYF. Here the CDR3 DNA reads TGCAGCGCCCTCCCAGCGAAGAGCTACGAGCAGTACTTC.

V is TRBV10-3 and J is TRBJ2-1; TRBD2 matches at 13 bases. This CDR3 comprises 17 residues. CDR1 is ENHRY and CDR2 is SYGVKD in the germline V gene. V was clipped by 6 bases and J by 4 bases; unmatched bases: 9. CDR3 sequence: CAIRPGLAGEKYNEQFF. The CDR3 bases are TGTGCCATCAGGCCAGGACTAGCGGGAGAAAAATACAATGAGCAGTTCTTC.

The chain combines TRBV2 with TRBJ2-7; D is undetermined. The CDR3 spans 13 residues. From germline, CDR1 is SNHLY and CDR2 FYNNEI. V dropped 7 bases and J dropped 2 bases, with 12 bases sitting between them. CDR3 loop: CASNLGITYEQYF. CDR3 nucleotide sequence: TGTGCCAGCAACTTAGGGATCACCTACGAGCAGTACTTC.

This rearrangement joins TRBV28 to TRBJ1-2, with a tentative D call TRBD1 (5 bases). CDR1 is MDHEN and CDR2 is SYDVKM in the germline V gene. The CDR3 is 13 residues long. V lost 7 bases to trimming and J lost 2 bases, with 11 bases between them. The DNA for the CDR3 is TGTGCCAGCATTCCAGGGCTCAACTATGGCTACACCTTC. Residues: CASIPGLNYGYTF.

V and J are TRBV7-8 and TRBJ2-1, with D perhaps given as TRBD1 or TRBD2 (5 bases each). This CDR3 comprises 15 residues. Germline assignment: CDR1 SGHVS and CDR2 FQNEAQ. The V end was cut by 9 bases, the J end by 0 bases, with 15 bases between. The CDR3 DNA reads as TGTGCCAGTAGTCCTCGAGGGGACTCCTACAATGAGCAGTTCTTC. Amino acid sequence: CASSPRGDSYNEQFF.

This chain uses TRBV28 with TRBJ1-4; D may be TRBD1 (5 bases). CDR1 MDHEN and CDR2 SYDVKM come from the germline V gene. Trimming removed 3 bases at V and 0 bases at J, with 14 bases between. The CDR3 sequence is 17 residues long. The CDR3 DNA reads TGTGCCAGCAGTTTTTGGGGCCCAACAGCAACTAATGAAAAACTGTTTTTT. Amino acid sequence: CASSFWGPTATNEKLFF.

CDR3 in DNA: TGCAGTGCTAGAGAATCTAGGGTGTTGTATGGCTACACCTTC. Its protein product is CSARESRVLYGYTF. This rearrangement joins TRBV20-1 to TRBJ1-2; D gene unclear. Germline loops: CDR1 DFQATT, CDR2 SNEGSKA (reference sequence). Trimming took 0 bases from V and 5 from J, leaving 13 bases between them. The CDR3 is 14 residues long.

V is TRBV5-1 and J is TRBJ1-4; D ambiguous. CDR3 length: 14 amino acids. V was trimmed by 1 base and J by 10 bases, leaving 14 bases between them. Germline assignment: CDR1 SGHRS and CDR2 YFSETQ. The CDR3 loop is CASSLHQRSGKLFF. CDR3 in DNA: TGCGCCAGCAGCTTGCACCAACGATCGGGAAAACTGTTTTTT.

The chain combines TRBV20-1 with TRBJ2-7; 11 positions match TRBD2. CDR3 size: 16 residues. J gave up 2 bases and V 0 bases, and 6 bases lay outside the gene matches. The germline V gene has CDR1 DFQATT and CDR2 SNEGSKA (reference sequence). CDR3 DNA sequence: TGCAGTGCTAGAGAAGCGGGACTAGCGGCTCCCTACGAGCAGTACTTC. It specifies CSAREAGLAAPYEQYF.

This chain links TRBV11-1 with TRBJ2-7, with 7 nucleotides matching TRBD1. There are 16 residues in the CDR3. From germline, CDR1 is SGHAT and CDR2 FQDESV (reference sequence). V lost 5 bases, J lost 0 bases, and 10 bases stayed unmatched. CDR3 residues: CASSPEPGTVSYEQYF. CDR3 bases: TGTGCCAGCAGCCCTGAGCCTGGGACAGTCTCCTACGAGCAGTACTTC.

The chain has TRBV9 and TRBJ2-1; 13 nucleotides match TRBD2. In germline, CDR1 is SGDLS, CDR2 YYNGEE. The trim removed 2 bases at V and 5 bases at J, leaving 4 bases unmatched. The CDR3 covers 16 residues. The chain's CDR3 is CASSVGLAGVDNEQFF. The DNA of the CDR3 is TGTGCCAGCAGCGTCGGACTAGCGGGAGTCGACAATGAGCAGTTCTTC.

There are a few counts of this clonotype. The V and J genes are TRBV10-3 and TRBJ2-1; 7 bases align to TRBD1. Germline CDR1 and CDR2: ENHRY and SYGVKD. CDR3 length: 17 amino acids. The V and J ends lost 6 bases and 2 bases, in that order; junction bases with no gene match: 13. The CDR3 is CAIRAYKPGTAYNEQFF. DNA of the CDR3: TGTGCCATCAGAGCCTACAAGCCCGGGACAGCCTACAATGAGCAGTTCTTC.

This clonotype has a handful of counts. This chain joins TRBV7-2 and TRBJ2-7, with a possible D match to TRBD1 (5 bases). The CDR3 spans 15 residues. CDR1 and CDR2 (germline): SGHTA, FQGNSA. Trimming removed 1 base at V and 3 bases at J, with 13 bases between. CDR3 bases: TGTGCCAGCAGCTTAGGGGGCCTGGGTGTCTACGAGCAGTACTTC. This translates into CASSLGGLGVYEQYF.

This clonotype was seen a handful of times. The chain links TRBV4-1 to TRBJ2-7, with D perhaps matching TRBD2 (5 bases). Judging by the DNA end, TRBJ2-5 fits better; the J call may be wrong. The germline V gene encodes CDR1 MGHRA and CDR2 YSYEKL. The length of the CDR3 is 14 residues. This chain's CDR3 is CASSPYGGWETQYF. The CDR3, as DNA: TGCGCCAGCAGCCCTTATGGCGGGTGGGAGACCCAGTACTTC.

V is TRBV9 and J is TRBJ2-1, with D maybe TRBD1 (6 bases). Germline CDR1 SGDLS, CDR2 YYNGEE. V lost 5 bases to trimming and J lost 1 base, with 10 bases between them. The CDR3 is 14 residues long. CDR3 sequence: CASSYRVSYNEQFF. In nucleotides, the CDR3 is TGTGCCAGCAGTTACAGGGTTTCCTACAATGAGCAGTTCTTC. Filled out from reference TRBV9 and TRBJ2-1, the complete variable domain reads DSGVTQTPKHLITATGQRVTLRCSPRSGDLSVYWYQQSLDQGLQFLIQYYNGEERAKGNILERFSAQQFPDLHSELNLSSLELGDSALYFCASSYRVSYNEQFFGPGTRLTVL.

This clonotype was detected many times. The genes are TRBV20-1 and TRBJ2-3; no clear D. Trimming stripped 3 bases from V and 6 bases from J, with 13 bases between. Germline CDR1 reads DFQATT; CDR2 reads SNEGSKA (reference sequence). This CDR3 has 13 residues. The CDR3 is CSARGESSDTQYF. In DNA form, the CDR3 reads TGCAGTGCTAGGGGTGAATCATCTGATACGCAGTATTTT.

CDR3 in DNA: TGTGCCAGCAGCTCGACAGGTGCTCAAGTAGCGGGAGGCACAGATACGCAGTATTTT. It translates to CASSSTGAQVAGGTDTQYF. The chain has TRBV7-9 and TRBJ2-3; 9 bases are a match to TRBD2. In germline, CDR1 is SEHNR, CDR2 FQNEAQ (reference sequence). The CDR3 totals 19 residues. V shed 4 bases, J shed 1 base, and the junction held 15 bases outside the gene matches. Full variable domain (rest looked up from reference TRBV7-9 and TRBJ2-3): DTGVSQNPRHKITKRGQNVTFRCDPISEHNRLYWYRQTLGQGPEFLTYFQNEAQLEKSRLLSDRFSAERPKGSFSTLEIQRTEQGDSAMYLCASSSTGAQVAGGTDTQYFGPGTRLTVL.